A single sample is the source of the 6 T cell receptor beta chains below, sequenced in a study of OX40 agonist ivuxolimab in advanced cancers. This table comes from immunoSEQ multiplex PCR, and its TCRdb copy is limited to in-frame clones, with some not included. The table lists some 85,000 clones, roughly 90% of them singletons. Material: CD4+ or CD8+ T cells sorted from blood, obtained in a trial of the OX40 agonist ivuxolimab. These receptor sequences come from an adult with an advanced solid tumor such as melanoma, head and neck, liver or kidney cancer.

V is TRBV6-1 and J is TRBJ1-3; 9 positions match TRBD1. This CDR3 contains 19 residues. The germline CDR1 and CDR2 sequences are MNHNS and SASEGT. V dropped 4 bases and J dropped 1; count of bases not matched to a gene: 14. The CDR3 region is CASSGRPGTGFRSGNTIYF. The CDR3, as DNA: TGTGCCAGCAGTGGACGGCCCGGGACAGGGTTTAGGTCTGGAAACACCATATATTTT.

CDR3 sequence: CASSFRHSLDYGYTF. For the CDR3, the DNA is TGTGCCAGCAGTTTCCGGCACTCGTTGGACTATGGCTACACCTTC. This chain uses TRBV28 with TRBJ1-2; D uncertain. This CDR3 is built from 15 residues. The V gene lost 3 bases and the J gene lost 3 bases, with 14 bases spanning the gap. The germline gives CDR1 MDHEN, CDR2 SYDVKM.

Comment on this clone: This sample includes further DNA sequences coding for the same CDR3. The rearrangement joins TRBV7-6 to TRBJ1-2, with D perhaps TRBD1 (5 bases). The CDR3 is 16 amino acids. Deletions cut 1 base from V and 6 bases from J, with 18 bases between. Germline loops: CDR1 SGHVS, CDR2 FNYEAQ. In DNA form, the CDR3 reads TGTGCCAGCAGCTTAGGCTCAGGAGGACGGGGGAATGGCTACACCTTC. Its protein product is CASSLGSGGRGNGYTF.

The V call is TRBV30, the J call TRBJ1-1; no firm D call. The CDR3 runs to 12 residues. Germline V gene data show CDR1 as GTSNPN and CDR2 as SVGIG (reference sequence). Trimming pared 0 bases from V and 6 bases from J, leaving 8 bases between. The CDR3 loop is CAWSVPSPEAFF. In DNA, the CDR3 is TGTGCCTGGAGTGTACCTAGTCCTGAAGCTTTCTTT.

V usage is TRBV18 and J usage is TRBJ1-6; tentative D call: TRBD1 (6 bases). This CDR3 region has 15 residues. Trimming left V 0 bases short and J 7 bases short, with 10 bases between. Per germline, CDR1 KGHSH and CDR2 LQKENI. This CDR3 reads CASSPPTGENSPLHF. CDR3 nucleotides: TGTGCCAGCTCACCACCGACAGGAGAAAATTCACCCCTCCACTTT.

The chain joins TRBV10-2 to TRBJ2-6; D is ambiguous. The V end was cut by 0 bases, the J end by 0 bases, with 6 bases between. This CDR3 is 16 amino acids long. Germline assignment: CDR1 WSHSY and CDR2 SAAADI. The CDR3 DNA follows: TGCGCCAGCAGTGAGTCAACCCGCTCTGGGGCCAACGTCCTGACTTTC. Translating gives CASSESTRSGANVLTF.